This T cell receptor beta chain was sequenced for a study of Ad26.COV2.S vaccination and SARS-CoV-2 variants. Background on the study: The Ad26.COV2.S arm of the COV1001 trial was where the donor was placed. Regarding the study as a whole: Total T cell responses were possibly underestimated by TCR breadth and depth analyses.

The protocol was immunoSEQ multiplex PCR, while the TCRdb copy is restricted to in-frame clones and leaves out a portion. This table holds over 300,000 clones, under 90% found once. About this clone itself: Its antigen is unidentified.

Treatment meaning: some 20 received Ad26.COV2.S at low or high dose, single or two shots; roughly five received placebo; per-sample allocation not given. All samples were drawn on day 63, counting from the first vaccine or placebo injection. This sequence originates from a person aged 18-65 years who received the Ad26.COV2.S COVID-19 vaccine or a placebo. The source was peripheral blood, collected in a trial of Ad26.COV2.S vaccine versus placebo.

The CDR3 is CASSQRTSGWAPKQYF. The CDR3 DNA reads as TGTGCCAGCTCACAAAGGACTAGCGGGTGGGCGCCAAAGCAGTACTTC. This chain links TRBV18 with TRBJ2-7; 11 nucleotides match TRBD2. The CDR3 consists of 16 residues. In germline, CDR1 is KGHSH, CDR2 LQKENI. V shed 4 bases, J shed 8 bases, and the junction held 13 bases outside the gene matches.